Listed below are T cell receptor beta chains from one sample, sequenced in a study of OX40 agonist ivuxolimab in advanced cancers. Only in-frame clones appear in the TCRdb table, and some are missing; sequencing was by immunoSEQ multiplex PCR. The table has 15,000 to 20,000 clones, 75% to 90% seen once. Sample: CD4+ or CD8+ T cells sorted from blood, taken in a trial of the OX40 agonist ivuxolimab. The receptors shown here come from an adult with an advanced solid tumor such as melanoma, head and neck, liver or kidney cancer. CDR3s include the opening cysteine and the closing phenylalanine or tryptophan. The order of the fields is clone size, J gene, D gene, V gene, CDR3 DNA, CDR3 protein. D genes are given only for firm matches. Clone size appears in some rows only: once, few, many, or a class for an expanded clone.

once TRBJ2-7 TRBD1 TRBV6-6 TGTGCCAGCAGCCCGGACAGGCTGACCTACGAGCAGTACTTC CASSPDRLTYEQYF
NA TRBJ2-6 NA TRBV5-4 TGTGCCAGCAGCGAGGACGGGGGCTTTGGGGCCAACGTCCTGACTTTC CASSEDGGFGANVLTF
NA TRBJ2-1 TRBD2 TRBV29-1 TGCAGCGCCCAGACTAGCGGGAGGTCTGATGAGCAGTTCTTC CSAQTSGRSDEQFF
NA TRBJ1-6 NA TRBV4-2 TGTGCCAGATTATCCACAGGGATCTATAATTCACCCCTCCACTTT CARLSTGIYNSPLHF
NA TRBJ2-2 TRBD2 TRBV9 TGTGCCAGCAGCGTATCGGGGACTAGCGGGAGGACGAACACCGGGGAGCTGTTTTTT CASSVSGTSGRTNTGELFF
NA TRBJ2-7 TRBD1 TRBV2 TGTGCCAGCAGGACCGGGACAGAGCCTTCCTACGAGCAGTACTTC CASRTGTEPSYEQYF
NA TRBJ2-1 NA TRBV11-1 TGTGCCAGCAGTCAGGAGATCTATGAGCAGTTCTTC CASSQEIYEQFF
NA TRBJ2-1 NA TRBV19 TGTGCCAGTAGTAGCCGGTCTAACAATGAGCAGTTCTTC CASSSRSNNEQFF
NA TRBJ2-2 NA TRBV6-5 TGTGCCAGCAGTTCCGGCGGAGGAACCACCGGGGAGCTGTTTTTT CASSSGGGTTGELFF
NA TRBJ2-3 NA TRBV4-1 TGCGCCAGCAGACTTCTAGGGGGTAGTCTAGATACGCAGTATTTT CASRLLGGSLDTQYF